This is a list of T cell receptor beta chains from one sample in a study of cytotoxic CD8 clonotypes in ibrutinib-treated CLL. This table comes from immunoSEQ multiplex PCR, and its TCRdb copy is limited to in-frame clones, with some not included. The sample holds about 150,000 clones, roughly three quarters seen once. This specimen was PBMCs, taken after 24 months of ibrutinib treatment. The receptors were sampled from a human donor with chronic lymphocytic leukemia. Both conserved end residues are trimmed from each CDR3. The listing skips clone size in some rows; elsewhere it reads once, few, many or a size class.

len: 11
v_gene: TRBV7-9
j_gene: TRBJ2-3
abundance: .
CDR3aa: AGAPGGTDTQY

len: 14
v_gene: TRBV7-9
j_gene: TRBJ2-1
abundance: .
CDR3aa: ASSPPRLAEYNEQF

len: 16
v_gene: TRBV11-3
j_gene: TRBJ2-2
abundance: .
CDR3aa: ASSPGTAWEANTGELF

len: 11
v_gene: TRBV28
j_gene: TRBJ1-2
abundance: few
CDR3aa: ASSLRGAYGYT

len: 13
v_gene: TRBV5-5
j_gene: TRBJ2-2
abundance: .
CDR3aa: ASSLGTAGTGELF

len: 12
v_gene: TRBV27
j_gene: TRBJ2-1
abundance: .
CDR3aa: ASSAGSRVREQF

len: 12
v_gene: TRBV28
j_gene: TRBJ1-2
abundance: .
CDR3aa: ATRDGTENYGYT

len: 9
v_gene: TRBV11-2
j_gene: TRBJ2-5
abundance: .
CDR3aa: ASSLQETQY

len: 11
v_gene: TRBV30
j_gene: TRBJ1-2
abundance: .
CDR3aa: AWSTGGLGGYT

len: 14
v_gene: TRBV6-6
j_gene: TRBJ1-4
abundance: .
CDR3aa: ASSYWTTATNEKLF

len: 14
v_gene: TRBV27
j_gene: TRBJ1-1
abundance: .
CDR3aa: ASSLPPGQGKVKTF

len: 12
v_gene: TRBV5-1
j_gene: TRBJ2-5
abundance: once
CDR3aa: ASRGADYQETQY

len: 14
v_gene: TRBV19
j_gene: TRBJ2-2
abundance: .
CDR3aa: ASSIGRALDTGELF

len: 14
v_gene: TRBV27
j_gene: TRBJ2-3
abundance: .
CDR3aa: ASRGWTLSSTDTQY

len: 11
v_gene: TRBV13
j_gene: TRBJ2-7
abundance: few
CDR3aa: ASSSPHIYEQY